The 21 T cell receptor beta chains reported below all come from one sample, sequenced in a study of blood T cells in healthy people across ages. Through a sample-barcoded 5' primer and a J-beta primer mix, a second PCR was run for roughly 7 to 11 cycles. TCRdb used MiXCR to reprocess the 5' RACE reads, holding one entry per CDR3 protein. The data show about 640,000 distinct CDR3 sequences, approximately 59% seen once. The sample comprised blood. The receptors here all came from a man between 60 and 75 years old in good health.

The V gene is TRBV7-2, the J gene TRBJ2-2; TRBD2 agrees at 12 bases. CDR1 is SGHTA, CDR2 FQGNSA, per germline. J gave up 3 bases and V 5 bases, and 4 bases lay outside the gene matches. The CDR3 runs 16 residues. CDR3 coding DNA: TGTGCCAGCAGCCCACTAGCGGGGGGACACACCGGGGAGCTGTTTTTT. Protein product: CASSPLAGGHTGELFF.

This clonotype appeared a single time. In DNA form, the CDR3 reads TGCAGTGCTAGAGATCCAGGAGGCTACGAGCAGTACTTC. Protein: CSARDPGGYEQYF. V usage is TRBV20-1 and J usage is TRBJ2-7, with a tentative D call TRBD2 (5 bases). V gave up 0 bases and J gave up 3 bases, with 9 bases separating them. The CDR3 length is 13 residues. CDR1 and CDR2 (germline): DFQATT, SNEGSKA (reference sequence).

J is TRBJ2-1 and V is TRBV14; no clear D gene. Trimming left V 1 base short and J 5 bases short, with 12 bases between. Germline lookup yields CDR1 SGHDN and CDR2 FVKESK. The CDR3 extends over 15 amino acids. CDR3 sequence reads: CASSQGLGKNNEQFF. CDR3 DNA sequence: TGTGCCAGCAGCCAAGGTTTGGGCAAAAACAATGAGCAGTTCTTC.

The chain joins TRBV28 to TRBJ2-7; tentative D call: TRBD2 (6 bases). From germline, CDR1 is MDHEN and CDR2 SYDVKM. CDR3 length: 16 amino acids. V lost 7 bases, J lost 2 bases, and 21 bases lay in between. This CDR3 reads CASTNTGSLKAYEQYF. The CDR3 DNA is TGTGCCAGCACCAACACCGGGAGCTTGAAAGCCTACGAGCAGTACTTC.

V gene TRBV29-1 combines with J gene TRBJ2-5; TRBD2 might be the D (5 bases). This CDR3 has 13 residues. The V end lost 7 bases, the J end lost 4 bases, and 16 bases lay between the germline ends. In germline, CDR1 is SQVTM, CDR2 ANQGSEA. CDR3 region: CSAVDRAGETQYF. CDR3 coding DNA: TGCAGCGCCGTTGACCGGGCGGGAGAGACCCAGTACTTC.

The chain employs TRBV4-2 and TRBJ2-1; possible D gene TRBD2, 6 bases. The CDR3 runs to 17 residues. Germline V gene lookup returns CDR1 LGHNA and CDR2 YNFKEQ. V lost 4 bases, J lost 10 bases, and 26 bases lay in between. CDR3 DNA: TGTGCCAGCAGCCCTTCGGCCGGGGATATCGGACGGGAGGAGCAGTTCTTC. Its protein is CASSPSAGDIGREEQFF.

Turning to this clonotype: A much larger clone differs by one base, so this may be a read error. This chain links TRBV7-2 with TRBJ2-1; no definite D call. The last part of the DNA fits TRBJ2-7 better; the J call may be wrong. This CDR3 is 12 amino acids long. CDR1 is SGHTA, CDR2 FQGNSA, per germline. This chain's CDR3 is CARSYPPSEQYF. In DNA, the CDR3 is TGTGCCCGCAGCTACCCCCCGAGCGAGCAGTACTTC.

The CDR3 region is CASSLQGTRANYGYTF. CDR3 in DNA: TGTGCCAGCAGCTTACAGGGGACCCGGGCTAACTATGGCTACACCTTC. The chain recombines TRBV7-2 with TRBJ1-2; tentatively, D is TRBD1 (6 bases). Germline V gene sequence: CDR1 SGHTA, CDR2 FQGNSA. Trimming took off 2 bases at V and 0 bases at J, with 13 bases between the two ends. This CDR3 region has 16 residues.

The chain combines TRBV29-1 with TRBJ1-5; no reliable D call. The V and J ends lost 4 bases and 5 bases respectively, with 3 bases between them. Germline assignment: CDR1 SQVTM and CDR2 ANQGSEA. CDR3 length: 10 residues. The CDR3, as DNA: TGCAGCGTTGGACATCAGCCCCAGCATTTT. Residues: CSVGHQPQHF.

V gene TRBV5-5 combines with J gene TRBJ2-1; possible D gene TRBD2, 7 bases. The germline V and J ends were trimmed by 1 base and 7 bases, with 15 bases remaining between them. The CDR3 consists of 15 residues. Germline V lookup: CDR1 SGHKS, CDR2 YYEKEE (reference sequence). CDR3 residues: CASSLIGGAMNEQFF. The CDR3 DNA reads TGTGCCAGCAGCTTGATAGGGGGGGCCATGAATGAGCAGTTCTTC.

This clonotype was recorded a few times. This chain links TRBV5-1 with TRBJ1-2; D unresolved. Trimming left V 0 bases short and J 6 bases short, with 9 bases between. The CDR3 covers 13 residues. Germline CDR1 is SGHRS and CDR2 is YFSETQ. Here the CDR3 DNA reads TGCGCCAGCAGCTTGGGAGGGTCAAATGGCTACACCTTC. Translated: CASSLGGSNGYTF.

This clonotype has a handful of counts. The genes are TRBV28 and TRBJ1-5; D is unresolved. The CDR3 totals 15 residues. V gave up 2 bases and J gave up 5 bases, with 13 bases separating them. The germline gives CDR1 MDHEN, CDR2 SYDVKM. This CDR3 reads CASSLMTIGDQPQHF. CDR3 DNA sequence: TGTGCCAGCAGTTTAATGACGATTGGAGATCAGCCCCAGCATTTT.

J is TRBJ2-3 and V is TRBV20-1, with 8 bases fitting TRBD2. Germline V gene lookup returns CDR1 DFQATT and CDR2 SNEGSKA (reference sequence). The J segment lost 5 bases and the V segment lost 3 bases, leaving 7 bases of the junction unmatched. The CDR3 is 14 amino acids. Here the CDR3 reads CSASGGAFEDTQYF. As DNA, the CDR3 is TGCAGTGCTAGCGGGGGGGCTTTCGAAGATACGCAGTATTTT.

This clonotype appeared a few times. This rearrangement joins TRBV6-6 to TRBJ2-1; no clear D gene. The germline V gene encodes CDR1 MNHNY and CDR2 SVGAGI (reference sequence). The CDR3 length is 11 residues. The germline V and J ends were trimmed by 5 bases and 9 bases, with 8 bases remaining between them. CDR3 sequence (DNA): TGTGCCAGCAGTCGAAGTTCTGAGCAGTTCTTC. Amino acid sequence: CASSRSSEQFF.

The chain combines TRBV5-1 with TRBJ2-3; unclear D gene. Deletions cut 7 bases from V and 1 base from J, with 13 bases between. The CDR3 sequence is 14 residues long. The V gene's germline CDR1 is SGHRS and CDR2 YFSETQ. The CDR3, as DNA: TGCGCCAGCTCACGGTCGGCTGGCACAGATACGCAGTATTTT. Translated, it gives CASSRSAGTDTQYF.

The genes are TRBV6-1 and TRBJ1-5; D is undetermined. The CDR3 length is 13 residues. Between the trimmed V and J ends, which lost 3 bases and 5 bases, there was a span of 8 bases. CDR1 MNHNS and CDR2 SASEGT come from the germline V gene. The CDR3 coding sequence is TGTGCCAGCAGTGAGGTCCCGCATCAGCCCCAGCATTTT. Its protein product is CASSEVPHQPQHF.

In nucleotides, the CDR3 is TGTGCCAGCAGCATTTACCTTGGGCGGGGACCACACAATGAGCAGTTCTTC. This codes for CASSIYLGRGPHNEQFF. The V and J genes are TRBV21-1 and TRBJ2-1; the table's D call of TRBD1 was not tested on the DNA. TRBV21-1 has pseudogene status. CDR3 length: 17 residues.

This clonotype appeared once. The J gene is TRBJ2-1, the V gene TRBV10-3; 10 bases agree with TRBD2. This CDR3 has 14 amino acids. Germline V gives CDR1 ENHRY, CDR2 SYGVKD. V lost 6 bases to trimming and J lost 9 bases; unmatched junction nucleotides: 8. The CDR3 loop reads CAIRTPGLATEQFF. In nucleotides, the CDR3 is TGTGCCATCAGGACACCGGGACTAGCGACTGAGCAGTTCTTC.

This clonotype occurred a few times. The V gene is TRBV20-1, the J gene TRBJ1-6, with D hard to call. Trimming pared 3 bases from V and 6 bases from J, leaving 15 bases between. The CDR3 sequence is 15 residues long. CDR1 is DFQATT, CDR2 SNEGSKA, per germline (reference sequence). The chain's CDR3 is CSARPERARNSPLHF. CDR3 nucleotides: TGCAGTGCTAGGCCCGAAAGGGCCCGTAATTCACCCCTCCACTTT.

This clonotype occurred a few times. The chain combines TRBV5-1 with TRBJ2-7; possibly TRBD1 for D (5 bases). Germline CDR1 is SGHRS and CDR2 is YFSETQ. The V and J ends lost 4 bases and 5 bases respectively, with 16 bases between them. The CDR3 is 14 residues long. CDR3 residues: CASSTGWAYHEQYF. The CDR3 DNA reads TGCGCCAGCAGCACAGGATGGGCATATCACGAGCAGTACTTC.

J is TRBJ1-4 and V is TRBV9; possibly TRBD1 for D (6 bases). CDR3 length: 16 residues. The germline CDR1 and CDR2 sequences are SGDLS and YYNGEE. Trimming cost V 3 bases and J 2 bases, with 14 bases left between them. DNA for the CDR3: TGTGCCAGCAGCGCCTACGACAGGCCCACTAATGAAAAACTGTTTTTT. It translates to CASSAYDRPTNEKLFF. The entire variable domain, with the rest obtained from reference TRBV9 and TRBJ1-4, is as follows: DSGVTQTPKHLITATGQRVTLRCSPRSGDLSVYWYQQSLDQGLQFLIQYYNGEERAKGNILERFSAQQFPDLHSELNLSSLELGDSALYFCASSAYDRPTNEKLFFGSGTQLSVL.